Below, one TCR beta chain is given with its context. Its cognate antigen is unknown. Libraries of TCR beta were made from approximately 1.9 micrograms of genomic DNA that came from cryopreserved PBMCs. These data belong to a study of cytotoxic CD8 clonotypes in ibrutinib-treated CLL. Study results and limitations: Clonality increased at ibrutinib response and stayed stable in sustained remission. At progression, however, it fell back toward baseline.

Clones were sequenced by immunoSEQ multiplex PCR, and TCRdb holds only the in-frame ones, with some missing. The sample holds fewer than 300,000 clones; around 76% are singletons and the top ten take roughly 5%. Germline CDR1 is LGHNT and CDR2 is FRNRAP. This CDR3 has 17 amino acids. V shed 4 bases, J shed 4 bases, and the junction held 14 bases outside the gene matches. The rearrangement uses TRBV12-5 and TRBJ1-1; 8 bases map to TRBD1. This TCR was recovered from a human donor with chronic lymphocytic leukemia. The specimen was PBMCs, collected at disease progression, from a patient treated with ibrutinib. The CDR3 is CASGSPRDRGWVTEAFF. DNA of the CDR3: TGTGCTAGTGGTTCCCCTCGAGACAGGGGTTGGGTCACTGAAGCTTTCTTT. The entire variable domain, with the rest obtained from reference TRBV12-5 and TRBJ1-1, is as follows: DARVTQTPRHKVTEMGQEVTMRCQPILGHNTVFWYRQTMMQGLELLAYFRNRAPLDDSGMPKDRFSAEMPDATLATLKIQPSEPRDSAVYFCASGSPRDRGWVTEAFFGQGTRLTVV.